This T cell receptor beta chain was documented in a study of blood T cell repertoires in COVID-19. The wider study: Whether acute or convalescent, the COVID-19 samples came from the United States, Italy and Spain. The cDNA or gDNA used as material had been derived from T cells, B-cell-depleted T cells, or PBMCs.

Authors' analysis steps: Estimation of nucleated cell counts was performed using reference gene primer amplification. Produced via immunoSEQ multiplex PCR; TCRdb's table is partial and in-frame only. The DNA was the basis for D and trimming; V, J and clone size are from that table. Among 200,000 or so clones listed, around three quarters were seen once. Sequencing used peripheral blood. The source of this sequence is a man in his 60s with active or convalescent COVID-19.

The CDR3 loop is CASSFSNQPQHF. The CDR3 DNA reads as TGTGCCAGCAGTTTTTCGAATCAGCCCCAGCATTTT. This rearrangement joins TRBV27 to TRBJ1-5; D is unresolved. The CDR3 loop spans 12 amino acids. Germline loops: CDR1 MNHEY, CDR2 SMNVEV (reference sequence). Trimming cost V 3 bases and J 4 bases, with 4 bases left between them.